This T cell receptor beta chain was captured by sequencing in a study of blood T cells in healthy people across ages (dated by TCRdb to about 2015). Describing the broader study: Template switching captured roughly one uniquely barcoded TCR beta cDNA molecule per two T cells in model experiments. Age-related changes in TCR beta repertoire diversity were measured in the study by deep sequencing normalized with unique cDNA molecular identifiers. The donors were split into four age groups: young (average around 15 years), middle-aged (roughly 39), aged (over 55) and long-lived (roughly 86). To avoid experimental bias, donors of different ages were spread randomly across the sequencing lanes. Using the same blood draw, the study looked at two additional independent replicas of 1 million unique cDNA reads for two donors, one aged 18 to 30 and the other aged 80 or older.

The library was prepared using 5' RACE. For sequencing, an Illumina HiSeq 2500 was employed. A second PCR of about 6 to 12 cycles was run with a J-beta primer mix and a sample-barcoded 5' primer. A unique molecular identifier was introduced onto each TCR beta cDNA molecule by a template-switch 5' adaptor carrying 12 random nucleotides. At least 2.5 million CDR3-containing paired-end reads were obtained from each sample. The Mint cDNA synthesis kit, primed by a TRBC-specific oligonucleotide, was used to synthesize first-strand cDNA from all RNA. All cDNA was treated with uracil-DNA glycosylase and then went through a first 18-cycle PCR with the universal primers M1SS and BC2_uni_R. The source study handled its data this way. For normalization, 1 million high-quality reads were randomly selected from each sample, with every read carrying a distinct molecular identifier. Instead of being binned into consensus sequences, reads that shared molecular identifiers were thrown out. MiTCR, with a Q25 quality threshold and the strictest error-elimination algorithm, was used for CDR3 identification, clonotype clustering and error correction. A nonparametric unseen species model with Euler transformation was used to estimate lower-bound total TCR beta diversity. The raw public reads went through TCRdb reprocessing: fastp at Q25, MiXCR clone calling, in-frame beta chains kept. All rows with the same CDR3 protein become a single entry with the most common DNA and genes. The V and J calls reflect TCRdb's pipeline rather than the authors' work. The sample table holds 1.2 million to 1.5 million distinct CDR3 sequences, of which roughly 64% were seen once. Over 5% of the sample comes from the top ten.

Details on this clonotype: Its target antigen remains unknown. Base qualities are missing; no much larger clone stands one base away.

What the authors observed across the whole study: The long-lived group showed more naive CD4+ T cells, fewer expanded clones and increased TCR diversity than the aged group, suggesting age selection. Total diversity estimates from one million sequenced T cells were considered lower bounds and underestimates. Because donor CMV infection status was unknown, age-related changes in expanded clonotypes were potentially confounded. There was a strong correlation between observed TCR beta diversity and the percentage of naive T cells measured by flow cytometry. As age increased, observed TCR beta diversity per million T cells dropped in a roughly linear way, and a significant reduction was already evident by age 40. Because profiling used bulk unsorted PBMCs, naive and antigen-experienced compartments could not be compared conclusively.

Cut back by 7 bases and 0 bases, the V and J ends lie 10 bases apart. The CDR3 runs 14 amino acids, cysteine and phenylalanine included. CDR3 DNA is the only sequence kept; it has 42 bases, read in frame from the first base. Per the germline V gene, MNHNS is the CDR1 and SASEGT is the CDR2. The donors were roughly 39 Caucasian individuals from Russia, aged roughly 6 to 90 years, who were systemically healthy. Around 9.9 milliliters of peripheral blood were collected from each donor into EDTA-treated Vacutainer tubes. Ficoll-Paque density-gradient centrifugation was used to isolate PBMCs, with at least 7 million per sample. Total RNA was extracted from PBMCs with Trizol reagent, with at least 5.5 micrograms obtained per sample. For every donor, flow cytometry on a PBMC aliquot measured the percentage of naive CD45RAhigh/CD27high T cells.

The source material was blood. The rearrangement combines TRBV6-1 with TRBJ1-5, with the D gene call left open. The sequence was obtained from a man aged 18-30 years in good health. The DNA sequence is as follows: TGTGCCAGCACGAGGGAGTTTAGCAATCAGCCCCAGCATTTT. It translates to CASTREFSNQPQHF.